The present TCR beta chain was sequenced within a study of blood T cell repertoires in COVID-19. Study-wide background: T cells, B-cell-depleted T cells, or PBMCs provided the cDNA or gDNA that served as material.

Authors' processing steps: Amplification of reference gene primers was used by the study to estimate nucleated cell counts. The repertoire was sequenced with immunoSEQ multiplex PCR; TCRdb's copy has only in-frame clones and lacks some. Clonal size and the V and J genes are those of that table, whereas D and trimming came from the DNA. The repertoire consists of about 260,000 clones, with approximately 90% occurring once and the leading ten covering 2% to 3%. Trimming took off 5 bases at V and 7 bases at J, with 12 bases between the two ends. The CDR3 covers 13 residues. Germline V lookup: CDR1 SEHNR, CDR2 FQNEAQ (reference sequence). The study recruited people aged about 18 to 90 years across approximately 23 US areas. Two negative PCRs, clearance, or symptom resolution had been documented for recovered Cohort 3 donors.

This rearrangement joins TRBV7-9 to TRBJ1-5, with D hard to call. The sample taken for sequencing was PBMCs or T cells enriched from blood (not recorded which). The sequence was obtained from a woman younger than 30 who had recovered from COVID-19. CDR3 bases: TGTGCCAGCAGCGGGGAGGGAGGGCAGCCCCAGCATTTT. It is translated as CASSGEGGQPQHF.